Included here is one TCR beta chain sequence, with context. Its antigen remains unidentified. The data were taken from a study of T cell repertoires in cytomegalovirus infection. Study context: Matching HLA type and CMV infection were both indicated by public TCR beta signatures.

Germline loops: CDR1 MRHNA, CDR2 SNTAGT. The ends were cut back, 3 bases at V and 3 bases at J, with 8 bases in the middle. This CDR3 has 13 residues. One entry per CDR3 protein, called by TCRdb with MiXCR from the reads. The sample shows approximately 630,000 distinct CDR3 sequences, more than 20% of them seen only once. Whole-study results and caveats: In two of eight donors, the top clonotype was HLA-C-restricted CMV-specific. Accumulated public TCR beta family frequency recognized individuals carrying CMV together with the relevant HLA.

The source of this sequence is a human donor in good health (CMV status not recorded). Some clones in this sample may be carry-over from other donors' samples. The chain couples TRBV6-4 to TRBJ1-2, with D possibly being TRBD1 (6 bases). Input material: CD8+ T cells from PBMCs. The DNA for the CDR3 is TGTGCCAGCAGTGATAACAGGGACTATGGCTACACCTTC. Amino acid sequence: CASSDNRDYGYTF.